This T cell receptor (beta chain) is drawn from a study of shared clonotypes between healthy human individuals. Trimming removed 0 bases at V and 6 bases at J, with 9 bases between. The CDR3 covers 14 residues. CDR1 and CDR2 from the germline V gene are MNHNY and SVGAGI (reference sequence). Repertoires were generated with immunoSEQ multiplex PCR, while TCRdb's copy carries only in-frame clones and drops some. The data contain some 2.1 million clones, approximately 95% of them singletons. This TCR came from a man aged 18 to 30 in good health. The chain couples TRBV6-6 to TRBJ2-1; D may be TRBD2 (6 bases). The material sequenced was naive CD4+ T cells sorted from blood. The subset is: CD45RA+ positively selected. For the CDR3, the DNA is TGTGCCAGCAGTTACTCCGGGGGACCCAATGAGCAGTTCTTC. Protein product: CASSYSGGPNEQFF.